This TCR beta chain was sequenced during a study of human T cells and chemical hapten exposure. Study details: Weekly scalp doses of diphenylcyclopropenone were given to patients during the roughly 25-week study. Study findings and constraints: There was no change with DPC sensitization in TCRs above 1 in 1000 frequency. Versus controls, significantly more large CDR3 similarity clusters arose from expanded TCRs.

Germline CDR1 reads ENHRY; CDR2 reads SYGVKD. Trimming stripped 5 bases from V and 6 bases from J, with 9 bases between. The CDR3 extends over 12 amino acids. Time point indicated: patch test 3, about 24 weeks after DPC sensitization. Treatment in this sample: therapeutic diphenylcyclopropenone sensitization with weekly scalp DPC. Library construction involved attaching unique molecular identifiers to individual cDNA molecules, which allowed quantitative, reproducible TCR counting. TCRdb itself ran the RACE reads through MiXCR, one entry per CDR3 protein. The top ten hold under 13% of the sample, which has about 97,000 distinct CDR3 sequences, roughly a quarter seen once. As for this clonotype: No antigen is known for it.

V and J are TRBV10-3 and TRBJ2-3; D is possibly TRBD2 (6 bases). The TCR comes from a man aged 35-49 years with alopecia areata. Some clones in this sample may be carry-over from other donors' samples. Sequenced material: whole blood, taken in connection with sensitization to the hapten diphenylcyclopropenone (DPC). The CDR3 loop reads CAISRLADTQYF. CDR3 DNA: TGTGCCATCAGTCGTCTAGCGGATACGCAGTATTTT.